Below, 25 T cell receptor beta chains from the same sample are listed, as sequenced in a study of blood T cell repertoires in COVID-19. TCRdb keeps only in-frame clones here, not all; method: immunoSEQ multiplex PCR. Seen here are approximately 210,000 clones, roughly 79% observed once, and the top ten hold around 9.3%. Sample: PBMCs or T cells enriched from blood (not recorded which). Source of these receptors: a woman between 45 and 60 years old with acute COVID-19.

The chain employs TRBV5-1 and TRBJ2-1; D not certain. The CDR3 has 14 residues. Trimming pared 0 bases from V and 8 bases from J, leaving 12 bases between. Germline loops: CDR1 SGHRS, CDR2 YFSETQ. The chain's CDR3 is CASSLAMEQYEQFF. DNA of the CDR3: TGCGCCAGCAGCTTGGCCATGGAGCAGTATGAGCAGTTCTTC.

This clone has only a few counts. This chain connects TRBV3-1 (or the pseudogene TRBV3-2) to TRBJ1-1, with 8 nucleotides matching TRBD1. Germline CDR1 and CDR2: LGHDT and YNNKEL (reference sequence). This CDR3 spans 15 amino acids. V lost 4 bases to trimming and J lost 2 bases; unmatched junction nucleotides: 6. The CDR3 is CASSPHGTGNTEAFF. The CDR3 DNA is TGTGCCAGCAGCCCCCACGGGACAGGAAACACTGAAGCTTTCTTT.

This chain connects TRBV2 to TRBJ2-3; 8 bases agree with TRBD2. The germline CDR1 and CDR2 sequences are SNHLY and FYNNEI. Trimming cost V 10 bases and J 2 bases; bases outside gene matches: 8. The CDR3 extends over 14 amino acids. In nucleotides, the CDR3 is TGTGCCACCATGCGGCGGGGGGTCACAGATACGCAGTATTTT. It is translated as CATMRRGVTDTQYF.

The chain recombines TRBV5-8 with TRBJ2-3; 9 bases are shared with TRBD2. Germline values: CDR1 SGHTS, CDR2 YDEGEE. The CDR3 sequence is 19 residues long. The V segment lost 0 bases and the J segment 4 bases; nucleotides outside the gene matches: 15. In nucleotides, the CDR3 is TGTGCCAGCAGCTTGGGTTCCTGGCGGGGGGGCCGGGTGCCAGATACGCAGTATTTT. It translates to CASSLGSWRGGRVPDTQYF.

This clone is a singleton in its sample. Possible read error: a much larger clone is one base away. Other DNA variants within this sample encode the same CDR3. This chain connects TRBV28 to TRBJ1-2; D may be TRBD1 (6 bases). CDR1 and CDR2 from the germline V gene are MDHEN and SYDVKM. Deletions cut 6 bases from V and 8 bases from J, with 16 bases between. The CDR3 extends over 13 amino acids. In DNA, the CDR3 is TGTGCCAGCAGCTTCCAGGGGCGCCGGGGCTACACCTTC. It specifies CASSFQGRRGYTF.

The V and J genes are TRBV18 and TRBJ2-3; no clear D. Germline loops: CDR1 KGHSH, CDR2 LQKENI. V lost 0 bases and J lost 2, with 9 bases in between. This CDR3 spans 15 amino acids. The CDR3, as DNA: TGTGCCAGCTCACCACCGTCAGGCCACACAGATACGCAGTATTTT. This translates into CASSPPSGHTDTQYF.

The chain links TRBV7-2 to TRBJ1-5; no reliable D call. Trimming took off 1 base at V and 0 bases at J, with 7 bases between the two ends. In germline, CDR1 is SGHTA, CDR2 FQGNSA. This CDR3 spans 15 amino acids. CDR3 coding DNA: TGTGCCAGCAGCTTAGAACAGTCTAGCAATCAGCCCCAGCATTTT. It encodes CASSLEQSSNQPQHF.

As concerns this clone: The identical CDR3 is also encoded by other nucleotide sequences in the sample. The chain combines TRBV18 with TRBJ2-5; TRBD2 agrees at 8 bases. CDR1 KGHSH and CDR2 LQKENI come from the germline V gene. With V trimmed by 3 bases and J by 1 base, 4 bases remained unmatched. This CDR3 contains 15 residues. CDR3 coding DNA: TGTGCCAGCTCACCCGGGGGGGCGATCCAAGAGACCCAGTACTTC. It specifies CASSPGGAIQETQYF.

In its sample, this clone was seen a few times. This rearrangement joins TRBV10-3 to TRBJ2-5; 11 bases match TRBD2. Looked up from germline, CDR1 is ENHRY and CDR2 is SYGVKD. The CDR3 totals 16 residues. Germline trimming cut 3 bases from V and 4 bases from J; bases unmatched to any gene: 7. CDR3 amino acids: CAISEGRLAGGETQYF. The CDR3, as DNA: TGTGCCATCAGTGAAGGAAGGCTAGCGGGGGGAGAGACCCAGTACTTC.

Points on this clone: It may be a read error: a sequence one base away is much more abundant. The chain uses TRBV6-5 and TRBJ2-6, with 7 bases aligning to TRBD1. Trimming at V came to 5 bases and at J to 1 base, leaving 2 bases not matched to a gene. The CDR3 covers 15 residues. Germline CDR1 MNHEY, CDR2 SVGAGI. CDR3 residues: CASSPTGSGANVLTF. CDR3 DNA sequence: TGTGCCAGCAGTCCGACAGGGTCTGGGGCCAACGTCCTGACTTTC.

This clone was picked up one time. The chain is built from TRBV12-3 or TRBV12-4 and TRBJ2-5, with TRBD1 as a possible D gene (5 bases). V was shortened by 2 bases and J by 3 bases, with 7 bases between the two germline ends. This CDR3 is built from 13 residues. The CDR3 coding sequence is TGTGCCAGCAGTTTAAGGGGTGAAGAGACCCAGTACTTC. Translation: CASSLRGEETQYF.

The V gene is TRBV28, the J gene TRBJ2-7; TRBD1 aligns across 7 bases. The CDR3 length is 14 residues. Germline V gene lookup returns CDR1 MDHEN and CDR2 SYDVKM. V shed 5 bases, J shed 2 bases, and the junction held 6 bases outside the gene matches. The CDR3 region is CASSQQGPPYEQYF. Written as DNA, the CDR3 is TGTGCCAGCAGTCAACAGGGGCCCCCCTACGAGCAGTACTTC.

V is TRBV7-2 and J is TRBJ2-5; a possible D gene is TRBD2 (7 bases). Trimming removed 2 bases at V and 5 bases at J, with 15 bases between. The germline gives CDR1 SGHTA, CDR2 FQGNSA. The CDR3 is 15 amino acids. CDR3 bases: TGTGCCAGCAGCTTATCGACGGGGGGCCGGGAGACCCAGTACTTC. Its protein product is CASSLSTGGRETQYF.

The V and J genes are TRBV5-1 and TRBJ2-7, with 7 bases lining up with TRBD1. There are 15 residues in the CDR3. CDR1 and CDR2 from the germline V gene are SGHRS and YFSETQ. The trim removed 2 bases at V and 2 bases at J, leaving 7 bases unmatched. The CDR3 coding sequence is TGCGCCAGCAGCTTTCAAACCGGGACAGCCTACGAGCAGTACTTC. As protein: CASSFQTGTAYEQYF.

The chain carries TRBV3-1 (or the pseudogene TRBV3-2) and TRBJ2-1; 15 bases map to TRBD2. Germline V lookup: CDR1 LGHDT, CDR2 YNNKEL (reference sequence). V lost 4 bases to trimming and J lost 6 bases; unmatched junction nucleotides: 22. The CDR3 has 22 residues. The CDR3 DNA reads as TGTGCCAGCAGCCCTTACCAGTTGATCCCGGGACTAGCGGGAGGACGTCGCAATGAGCAGTTCTTC. Amino acids: CASSPYQLIPGLAGGRRNEQFF.

This CDR3 reads CASKLTQGPNTEAFF. CDR3 nucleotide sequence: TGTGCCAGCAAACTAACCCAGGGTCCGAACACTGAAGCTTTCTTT. This chain joins TRBV2 and TRBJ1-1; weak D call: TRBD1 (5 bases). Germline-derived CDR1 and CDR2 are SNHLY and FYNNEI. V shed 7 bases and J shed 1 base, with 16 bases lying between them. This CDR3 region has 15 residues.

V usage is TRBV3-1 (or the pseudogene TRBV3-2) and J usage is TRBJ2-1, with TRBD2 matching 12 bases. V shed 4 bases and J 1 base; nucleotides not matched to a gene: 2. The germline gives CDR1 LGHDT, CDR2 YNNKEL (reference sequence). The CDR3 is 16 amino acids. The CDR3 reads CASSLTSGGSYNEQFF. The CDR3 bases are TGTGCCAGCAGCCTTACTAGCGGGGGGTCCTACAATGAGCAGTTCTTC.

This rearrangement joins TRBV4-1 to TRBJ1-1; 10 nucleotides match TRBD1. The V and J ends lost 0 bases and 1 base, in that order; junction bases with no gene match: 5. Germline V gene lookup returns CDR1 MGHRA and CDR2 YSYEKL. The CDR3 runs 17 residues. CDR3 nucleotide sequence: TGCGCCAGCAGCCAAGATCGGGGGGACAGGGGGAACACTGAAGCTTTCTTT. This sequence encodes CASSQDRGDRGNTEAFF.

This clone has just one count. The rearrangement joins TRBV5-3 to TRBJ1-6; the D gene is possibly TRBD1 (6 bases). TRBV5-3 is flagged as an ORF with uncertain function. With 4 bases removed from V and 5 bases from J, the gap between germline ends came to 10 bases. The CDR3 has 14 residues. The CDR3 sequence: CARSQQGDNSPLHF. CDR3 bases: TGTGCCAGAAGCCAACAGGGAGATAATTCACCCCTCCACTTT.

The V and J genes are TRBV2 and TRBJ1-1, with a tentative D call TRBD1 (5 bases). Germline CDR1 is SNHLY and CDR2 is FYNNEI. This CDR3 is 11 amino acids long. V was trimmed by 6 bases and J by 8 bases, leaving 10 bases between them. The DNA of the CDR3 is TGTGCCAGCAGAAGGGGTGGGGAAGCTTTCTTT. It encodes CASRRGGEAFF.

The chain couples TRBV3-1 (or the pseudogene TRBV3-2) to TRBJ2-1; 11 bases fit TRBD2. The CDR3 is made up of 17 amino acids. Germline CDR1 reads LGHDT; CDR2 reads YNNKEL (reference sequence). J gave up 7 bases and V 0 bases, and 8 bases lay outside the gene matches. DNA for the CDR3: TGTGCCAGCAGCCAAGATAGGATACTAGCGGGGGTTAATGAGCAGTTCTTC. This gives the protein CASSQDRILAGVNEQFF.

This clone was observed a handful of times. V is TRBV28 and J is TRBJ2-7, with TRBD1 matching 10 bases. The CDR3 has 16 amino acids. Germline lookup yields CDR1 MDHEN and CDR2 SYDVKM. The V and J ends lost 4 bases and 2 bases, in that order; junction bases with no gene match: 8. The CDR3 is CASSSPGTGVPYEQYF. CDR3 coding DNA: TGTGCCAGCAGTTCGCCGGGGACAGGGGTCCCCTACGAGCAGTACTTC.

The table lists this clone with a few counts. The genes are TRBV15 and TRBJ2-7; 14 positions match TRBD2. CDR3 length equals 14 residues. The junction had 7 bases not matched to a gene; V was cut back by 3 bases and J by 12 bases. CDR1 is LNHNV and CDR2 is YYDKDF in the germline V gene (reference sequence). The CDR3 loop is CATSSPGLAGVVYF. The CDR3 nucleotides are TGTGCCACCAGCAGCCCGGGACTAGCGGGAGTTGTGTACTTC.

The chain links TRBV30 to TRBJ1-5, with D possibly matching TRBD1 (5 bases). V was cut by 6 bases and J by 0 bases, with 9 bases left in between. Germline CDR1 and CDR2: GTSNPN and SVGIG (reference sequence). The CDR3 is made up of 13 amino acids. The CDR3 DNA follows: TGTGCCTGCCCGGGACTTAGCAATCAGCCCCAGCATTTT. Protein product: CACPGLSNQPQHF.

This clone was detected once. The chain carries TRBV6-2 or TRBV6-3 and TRBJ2-4; tentative D call: TRBD1 (7 bases). CDR3 size: 15 residues. V was trimmed by 5 bases and J by 4 bases, leaving 15 bases between them. Per the germline V gene, CDR1 is MNHEY and CDR2 is SVGEGT. The CDR3 DNA reads TGTGCCAGCAGTATTCGCGGGACAGCGAAAAACATTCAGTACTTC. It specifies CASSIRGTAKNIQYF.